A single T cell receptor beta chain is shown here with its context. The data were taken from a study of blood T cell repertoires in COVID-19. The CDR3 consists of 15 residues. The V and J ends lost 1 base and 5 bases respectively, with 12 bases between them. Germline values: CDR1 SGHTA, CDR2 FQGNSA. In the study's own analysis: How many nucleated cells were present was estimated from reference gene primer amplification. TCRdb's copy holds only in-frame clones and misses some; the assay was immunoSEQ multiplex PCR. Clone size and the V and J calls come from that table; the DNA yielded D and trimming. The sample lists 65,000 to 75,000 clones; roughly 80% were seen once.

The receptor comes from an elderly woman with acute or convalescent COVID-19. Sequenced sample: peripheral blood. The chain carries TRBV7-2 and TRBJ2-1; no firm D call. CDR3 residues: CASSLVGQVDNEQFF. DNA for the CDR3: TGTGCCAGCAGCTTAGTTGGGCAGGTCGACAATGAGCAGTTCTTC.